What follows is one TCR beta chain and its context. This entry is derived from a study of blood T cell repertoires in COVID-19. Overall study context: Sources were T cells, B-cell-depleted T cells, or PBMCs; the material itself was cDNA or gDNA.

V gave up 2 bases and J gave up 7 bases; unmatched junction bases: 9. The CDR3 sequence is 17 residues long. Germline V gene sequence: CDR1 SGHRS, CDR2 YFSETQ. Sequenced by immunoSEQ multiplex PCR; TCRdb stores in-frame clones only, minus some. The sample includes about 100,000 clones, around four fifths of them seen just once. The genes are TRBV5-1 and TRBJ2-3; TRBD2 aligns across 14 bases. The receptor's source is a man aged 70 or older with active or convalescent COVID-19. Sequenced material: peripheral blood. The CDR3 DNA is TGCGCCAGCAGCTTCGCCCCGGGACTAGCGGGAGAAAATACGCAGTATTTT. Translated: CASSFAPGLAGENTQYF.